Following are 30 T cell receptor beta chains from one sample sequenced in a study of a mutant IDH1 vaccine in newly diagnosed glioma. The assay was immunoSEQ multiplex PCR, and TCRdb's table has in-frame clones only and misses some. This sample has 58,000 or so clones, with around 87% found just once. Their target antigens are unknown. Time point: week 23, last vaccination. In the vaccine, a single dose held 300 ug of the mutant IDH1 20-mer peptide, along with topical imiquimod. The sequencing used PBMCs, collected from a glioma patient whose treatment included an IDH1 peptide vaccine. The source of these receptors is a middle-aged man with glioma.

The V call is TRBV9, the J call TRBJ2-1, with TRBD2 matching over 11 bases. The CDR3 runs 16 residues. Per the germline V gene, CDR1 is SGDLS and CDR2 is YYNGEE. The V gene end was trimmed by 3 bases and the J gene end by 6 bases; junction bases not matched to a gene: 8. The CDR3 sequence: CASSGPQLAGVNEQFF. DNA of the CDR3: TGTGCCAGCAGCGGCCCACAACTAGCGGGAGTCAATGAGCAGTTCTTC.

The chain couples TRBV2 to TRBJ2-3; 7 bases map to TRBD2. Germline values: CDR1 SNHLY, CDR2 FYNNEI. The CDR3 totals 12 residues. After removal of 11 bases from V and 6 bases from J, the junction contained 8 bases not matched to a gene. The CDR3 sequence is CAGKRDSDTQYF. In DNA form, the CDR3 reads TGTGCCGGAAAGCGGGATTCGGATACGCAGTATTTT.

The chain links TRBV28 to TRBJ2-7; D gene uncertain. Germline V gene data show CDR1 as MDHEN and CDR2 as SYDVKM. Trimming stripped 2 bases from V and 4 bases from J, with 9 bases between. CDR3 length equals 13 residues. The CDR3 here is CASSLGRFYEQYF. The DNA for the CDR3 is TGTGCCAGCAGTTTAGGCCGTTTTTACGAGCAGTACTTC.

Here the CDR3 reads CASSSSGTGFQPQHF. The DNA of the CDR3 is TGTGCCAGCAGTTCTTCCGGGACAGGCTTTCAGCCCCAGCATTTT. The gene calls are TRBV28 and TRBJ1-5, with 8 positions matching TRBD1. This CDR3 region has 15 residues. Germline CDR1 and CDR2: MDHEN and SYDVKM. Losses at the gene ends were 4 bases for V and 6 bases for J; bases not matched to a gene: 8.

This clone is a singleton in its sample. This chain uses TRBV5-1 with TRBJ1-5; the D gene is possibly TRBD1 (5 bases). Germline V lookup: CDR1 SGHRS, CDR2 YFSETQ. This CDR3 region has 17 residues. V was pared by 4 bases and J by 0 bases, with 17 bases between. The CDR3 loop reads CASSPRGGRDSNQPQHF. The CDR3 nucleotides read TGCGCCAGCAGCCCCCGGGGGGGGAGAGATAGCAATCAGCCCCAGCATTTT.

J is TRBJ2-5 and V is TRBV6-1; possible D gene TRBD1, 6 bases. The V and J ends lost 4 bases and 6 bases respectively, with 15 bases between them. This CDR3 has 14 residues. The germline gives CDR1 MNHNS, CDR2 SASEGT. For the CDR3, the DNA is TGTGCCAGCAGTGTAGAACAGGGAAGACAGACCCAGTACTTC. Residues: CASSVEQGRQTQYF.

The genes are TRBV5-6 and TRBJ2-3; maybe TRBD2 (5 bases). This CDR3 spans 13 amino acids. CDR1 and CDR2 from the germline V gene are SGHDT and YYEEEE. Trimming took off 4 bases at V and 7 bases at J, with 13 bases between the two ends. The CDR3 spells CASSVGLTNTQYF. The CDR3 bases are TGTGCCAGCAGCGTAGGACTTACCAATACGCAGTATTTT.

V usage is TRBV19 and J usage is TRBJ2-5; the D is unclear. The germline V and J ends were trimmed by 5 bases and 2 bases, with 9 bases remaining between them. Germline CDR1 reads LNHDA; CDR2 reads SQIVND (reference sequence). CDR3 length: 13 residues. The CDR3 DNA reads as TGTGCCAGTAGTCCCCGGATTCAAGAGACCCAGTACTTC. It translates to CASSPRIQETQYF.

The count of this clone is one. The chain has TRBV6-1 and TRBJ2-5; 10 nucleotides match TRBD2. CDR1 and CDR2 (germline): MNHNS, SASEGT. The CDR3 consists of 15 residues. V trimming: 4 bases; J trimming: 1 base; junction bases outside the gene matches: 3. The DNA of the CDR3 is TGTGCCAGCAGTGGAAGGACTAGCGGCCAAGAGACCCAGTACTTC. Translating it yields CASSGRTSGQETQYF.

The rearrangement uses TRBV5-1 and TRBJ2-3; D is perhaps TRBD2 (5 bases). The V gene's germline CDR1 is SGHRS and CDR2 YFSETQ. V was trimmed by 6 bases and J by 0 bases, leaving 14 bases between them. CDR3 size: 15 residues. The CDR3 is CASTSAVPSTDTQYF. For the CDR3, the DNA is TGCGCCAGCACCTCAGCGGTGCCTAGCACAGATACGCAGTATTTT.

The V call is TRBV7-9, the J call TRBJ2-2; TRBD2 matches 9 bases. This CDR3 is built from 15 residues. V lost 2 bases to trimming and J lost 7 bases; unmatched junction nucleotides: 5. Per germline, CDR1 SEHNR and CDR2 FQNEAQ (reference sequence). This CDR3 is CASSLRSGSLGELFF. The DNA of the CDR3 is TGTGCCAGCAGCTTACGTAGCGGGAGCCTCGGGGAGCTGTTTTTT.

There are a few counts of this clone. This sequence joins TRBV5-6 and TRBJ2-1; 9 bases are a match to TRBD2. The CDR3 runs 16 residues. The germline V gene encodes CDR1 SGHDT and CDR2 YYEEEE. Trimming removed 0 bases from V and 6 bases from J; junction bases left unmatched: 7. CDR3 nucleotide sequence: TGTGCCAGCAGCTTGGTGGGCGGGAGGGGGCGCAATGAGCAGTTCTTC. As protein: CASSLVGGRGRNEQFF.

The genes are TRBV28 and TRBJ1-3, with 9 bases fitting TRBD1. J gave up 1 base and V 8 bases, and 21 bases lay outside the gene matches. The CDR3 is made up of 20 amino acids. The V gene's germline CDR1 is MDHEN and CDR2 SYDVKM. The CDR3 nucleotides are TGTGCCAGCTTTAGCTGGTCGGGACAGGGATTAAAAGAGTCTGGAAACACCATATATTTT. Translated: CASFSWSGQGLKESGNTIYF.

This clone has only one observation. CDR3 nucleotide sequence: TGTGCCGTACATGTAGCACCTCAAGAGACCCAGTACTTC. Its translation is CAVHVAPQETQYF. The genes are TRBV6-1 and TRBJ2-5; D gene unclear. V dropped 11 bases and J dropped 2 bases, with 15 bases sitting between them. Germline CDR1 reads MNHNS; CDR2 reads SASEGT. The CDR3 runs to 13 residues.

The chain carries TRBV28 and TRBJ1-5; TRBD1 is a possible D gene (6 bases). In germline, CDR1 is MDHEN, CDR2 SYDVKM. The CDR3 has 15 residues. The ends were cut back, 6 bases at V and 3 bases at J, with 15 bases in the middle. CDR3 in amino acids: CASRILQGNNQPQHF. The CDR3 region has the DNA TGTGCCAGCAGGATCCTCCAGGGGAACAATCAGCCCCAGCATTTT.

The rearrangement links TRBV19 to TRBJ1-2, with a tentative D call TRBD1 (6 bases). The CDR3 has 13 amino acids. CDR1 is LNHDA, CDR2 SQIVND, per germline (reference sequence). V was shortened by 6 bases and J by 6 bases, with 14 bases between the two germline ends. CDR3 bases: TGTGCCAGTAGGGGAAACAGGGAGCATGGCTACACCTTC. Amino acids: CASRGNREHGYTF.

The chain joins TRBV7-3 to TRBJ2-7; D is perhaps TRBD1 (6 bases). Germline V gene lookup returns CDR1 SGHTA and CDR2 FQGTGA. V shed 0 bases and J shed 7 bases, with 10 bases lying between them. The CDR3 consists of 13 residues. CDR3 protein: CASSLTQGWEQYF. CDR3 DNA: TGTGCCAGCAGCTTAACACAGGGTTGGGAGCAGTACTTC.

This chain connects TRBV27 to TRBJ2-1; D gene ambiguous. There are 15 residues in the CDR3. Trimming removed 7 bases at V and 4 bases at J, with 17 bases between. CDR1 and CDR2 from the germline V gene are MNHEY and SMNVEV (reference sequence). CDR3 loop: CASTYGLDPYNEQFF. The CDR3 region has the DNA TGTGCCAGCACTTATGGGCTAGACCCTTACAATGAGCAGTTCTTC.

CDR3 coding DNA: TGTGCCAGTAGTGCCCCACAGGGGCGGGGAGCTTTCTTT. This encodes CASSAPQGRGAFF. V and J are TRBV19 and TRBJ1-1, with TRBD1 matching 7 bases. With V trimmed by 5 bases and J by 10 bases, 10 bases remained unmatched. Germline values: CDR1 LNHDA, CDR2 SQIVND (reference sequence). This CDR3 is 13 amino acids long.

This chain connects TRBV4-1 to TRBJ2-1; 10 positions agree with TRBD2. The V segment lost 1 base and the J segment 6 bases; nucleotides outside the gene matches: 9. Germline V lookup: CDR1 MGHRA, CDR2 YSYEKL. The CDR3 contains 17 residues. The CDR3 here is CASSQGTSGGPVNEQFF. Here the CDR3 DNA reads TGCGCCAGCAGCCAAGGGACTAGCGGAGGGCCGGTCAATGAGCAGTTCTTC.

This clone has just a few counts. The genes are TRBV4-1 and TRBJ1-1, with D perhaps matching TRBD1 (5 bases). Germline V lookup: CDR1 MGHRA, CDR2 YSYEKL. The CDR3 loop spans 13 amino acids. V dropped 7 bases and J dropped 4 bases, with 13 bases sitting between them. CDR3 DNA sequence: TGCGCCAGCACTCAGGGTTCACTCACTGAAGCTTTCTTT. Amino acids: CASTQGSLTEAFF.

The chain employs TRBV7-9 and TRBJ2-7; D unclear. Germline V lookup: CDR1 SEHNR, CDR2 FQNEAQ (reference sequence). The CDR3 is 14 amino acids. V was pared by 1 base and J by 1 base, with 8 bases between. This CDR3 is CASSLGVTSYEQYF. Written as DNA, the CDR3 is TGTGCCAGCAGCTTAGGGGTCACTTCCTACGAGCAGTACTTC.

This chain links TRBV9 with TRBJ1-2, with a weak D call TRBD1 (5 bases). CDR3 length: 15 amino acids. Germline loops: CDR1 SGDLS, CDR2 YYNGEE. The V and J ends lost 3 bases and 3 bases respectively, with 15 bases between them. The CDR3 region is CASSADQGLDYGYTF. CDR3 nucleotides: TGTGCCAGCAGCGCTGACCAGGGTTTAGACTATGGCTACACCTTC.

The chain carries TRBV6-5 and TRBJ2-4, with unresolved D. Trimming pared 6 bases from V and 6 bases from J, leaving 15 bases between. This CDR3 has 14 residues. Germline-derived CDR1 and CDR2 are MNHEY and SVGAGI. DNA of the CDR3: TGTGCCAGCAGCCTCGAGAGGTGGGGAAACATTCAGTACTTC. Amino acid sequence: CASSLERWGNIQYF.

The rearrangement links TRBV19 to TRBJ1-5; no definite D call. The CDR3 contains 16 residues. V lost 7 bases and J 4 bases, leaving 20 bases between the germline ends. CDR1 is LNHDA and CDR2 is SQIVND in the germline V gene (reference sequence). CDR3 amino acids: CASTPRIGESNQPQHF. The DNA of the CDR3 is TGTGCCAGTACCCCGAGGATCGGGGAATCTAATCAGCCCCAGCATTTT.

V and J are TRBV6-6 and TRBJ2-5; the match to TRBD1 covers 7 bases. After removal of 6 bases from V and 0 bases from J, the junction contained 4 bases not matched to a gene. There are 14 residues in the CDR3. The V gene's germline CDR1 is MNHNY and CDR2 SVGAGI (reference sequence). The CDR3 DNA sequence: TGTGCCAGCAGGGATGACAGGGACCAAGAGACCCAGTACTTC. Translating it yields CASRDDRDQETQYF.

The CDR3 DNA reads TGTGCCATCTCGGACGACGGTACCGGGGAGCTGTTTTTT. This encodes CAISDDGTGELFF. V and J are TRBV10-3 and TRBJ2-2, with D uncertain. The germline gives CDR1 ENHRY, CDR2 SYGVKD. Trimming removed 8 bases at V and 5 bases at J, with 12 bases between. The CDR3 length is 13 residues.

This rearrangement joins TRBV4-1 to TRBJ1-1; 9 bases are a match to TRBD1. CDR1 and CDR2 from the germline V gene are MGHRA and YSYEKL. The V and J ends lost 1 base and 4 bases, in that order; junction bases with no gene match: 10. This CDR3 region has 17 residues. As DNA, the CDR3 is TGCGCCAGCAGCCAAGGAAACAGGGGGCGTGGAACCACTGAAGCTTTCTTT. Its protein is CASSQGNRGRGTTEAFF.

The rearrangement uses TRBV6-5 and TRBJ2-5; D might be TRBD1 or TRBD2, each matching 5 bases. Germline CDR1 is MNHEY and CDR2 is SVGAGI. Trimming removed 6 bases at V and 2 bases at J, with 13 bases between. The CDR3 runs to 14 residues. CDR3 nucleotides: TGTGCCAGCAGCCAAGGGGACGTACAAGAGACCCAGTACTTC. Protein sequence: CASSQGDVQETQYF.

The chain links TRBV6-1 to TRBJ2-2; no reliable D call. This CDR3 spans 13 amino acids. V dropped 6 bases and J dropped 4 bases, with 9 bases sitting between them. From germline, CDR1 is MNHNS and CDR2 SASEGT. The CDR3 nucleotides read TGTGCCAGCAGGAAGGATCCCACCGGGGAGCTGTTTTTT. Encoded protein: CASRKDPTGELFF.